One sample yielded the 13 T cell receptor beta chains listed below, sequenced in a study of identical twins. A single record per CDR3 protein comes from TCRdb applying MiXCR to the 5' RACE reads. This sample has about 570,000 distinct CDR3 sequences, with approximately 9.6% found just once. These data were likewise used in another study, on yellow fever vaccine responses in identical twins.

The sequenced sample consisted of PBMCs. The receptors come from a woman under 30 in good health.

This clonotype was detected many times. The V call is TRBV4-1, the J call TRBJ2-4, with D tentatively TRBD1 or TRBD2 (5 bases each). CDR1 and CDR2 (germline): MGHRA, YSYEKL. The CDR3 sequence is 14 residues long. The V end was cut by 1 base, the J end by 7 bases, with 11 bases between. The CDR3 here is CASSQVGDVNIQYF. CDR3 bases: TGCGCCAGCAGCCAAGTCGGGGACGTTAACATTCAGTACTTC.

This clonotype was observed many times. The CDR3 DNA is TGTGCCGCGAACGATCGGAGCTACAATGAGCAGTTCTTC. Amino acid sequence: CAANDRSYNEQFF. V gene TRBV6-6 combines with J gene TRBJ2-1; no firm D call. This CDR3 is 13 amino acids long. From germline, CDR1 is MNHNY and CDR2 SVGAGI (reference sequence). V was shortened by 11 bases and J by 3 bases, with 14 bases between the two germline ends.

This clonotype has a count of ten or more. The CDR3, as DNA: TGTGCCAGTAGTATTTTGGGAGATACGCAGTATTTT. It translates to CASSILGDTQYF. V gene TRBV19 combines with J gene TRBJ2-3; no reliable D call. Germline V lookup: CDR1 LNHDA, CDR2 SQIVND (reference sequence). The CDR3 contains 12 residues. V lost 3 bases and J lost 5, with 6 bases in between.

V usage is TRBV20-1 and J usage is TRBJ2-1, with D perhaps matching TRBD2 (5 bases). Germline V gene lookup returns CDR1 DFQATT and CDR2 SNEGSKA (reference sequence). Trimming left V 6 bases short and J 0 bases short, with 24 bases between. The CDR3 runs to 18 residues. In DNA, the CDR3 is TGCAGTGCCGCTAGAGAGGGATGGTCGGGGAGCTCCTACAATGAGCAGTTCTTC. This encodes CSAAREGWSGSSYNEQFF.

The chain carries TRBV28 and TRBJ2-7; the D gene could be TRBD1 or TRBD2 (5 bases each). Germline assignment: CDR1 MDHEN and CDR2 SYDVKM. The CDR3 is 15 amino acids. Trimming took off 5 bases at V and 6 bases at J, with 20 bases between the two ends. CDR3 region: CASSPMRAGYSEQYF. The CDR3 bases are TGTGCCAGCAGTCCGATGCGGGCAGGGTATTCCGAGCAGTACTTC.

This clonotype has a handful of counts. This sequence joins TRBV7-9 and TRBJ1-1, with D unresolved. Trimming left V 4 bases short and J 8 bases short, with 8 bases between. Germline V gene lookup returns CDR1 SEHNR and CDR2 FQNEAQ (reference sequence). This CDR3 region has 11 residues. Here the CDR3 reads CASSSTLEAFF. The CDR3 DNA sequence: TGTGCCAGCAGCTCCACCCTCGAAGCTTTCTTT.

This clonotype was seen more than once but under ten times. Written as DNA, the CDR3 is TGTGCCAGCAGTTCCGGGACAGGGGGCCATCAGCCCCAGCATTTT. Amino acid sequence: CASSSGTGGHQPQHF. The rearrangement joins TRBV28 to TRBJ1-5; TRBD1 agrees at 12 bases. The V and J ends lost 4 bases and 5 bases, in that order; junction bases with no gene match: 3. CDR1 and CDR2 from the germline V gene are MDHEN and SYDVKM. There are 15 residues in the CDR3.

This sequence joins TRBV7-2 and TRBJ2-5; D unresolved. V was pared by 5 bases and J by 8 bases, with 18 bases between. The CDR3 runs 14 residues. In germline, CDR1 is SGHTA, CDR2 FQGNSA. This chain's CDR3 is CASSPGSIAGTQYF. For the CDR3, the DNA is TGTGCCAGCAGCCCCGGTTCCATAGCTGGTACCCAGTACTTC.

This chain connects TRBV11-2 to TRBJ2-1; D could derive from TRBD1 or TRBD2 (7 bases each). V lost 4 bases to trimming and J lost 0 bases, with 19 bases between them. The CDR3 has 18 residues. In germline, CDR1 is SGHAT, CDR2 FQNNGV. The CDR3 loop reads CASSSTGGGQSSYNEQFF. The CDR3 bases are TGTGCCAGCAGCTCCACCGGCGGGGGACAGAGCTCCTACAATGAGCAGTTCTTC.

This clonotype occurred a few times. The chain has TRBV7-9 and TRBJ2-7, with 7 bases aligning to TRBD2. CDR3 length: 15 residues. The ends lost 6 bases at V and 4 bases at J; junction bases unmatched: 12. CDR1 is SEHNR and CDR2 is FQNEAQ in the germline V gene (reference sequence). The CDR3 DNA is TGTGCCAGCAGTGAAACGGGGGGACCCTCTTACGAGCAGTACTTC. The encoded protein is CASSETGGPSYEQYF.

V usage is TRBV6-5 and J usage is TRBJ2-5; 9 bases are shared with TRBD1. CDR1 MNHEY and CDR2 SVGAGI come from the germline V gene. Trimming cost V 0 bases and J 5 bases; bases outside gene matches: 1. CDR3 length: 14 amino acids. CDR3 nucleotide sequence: TGTGCCAGCAGTTACTCGGGACAGGGTGAGACCCAGTACTTC. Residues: CASSYSGQGETQYF.

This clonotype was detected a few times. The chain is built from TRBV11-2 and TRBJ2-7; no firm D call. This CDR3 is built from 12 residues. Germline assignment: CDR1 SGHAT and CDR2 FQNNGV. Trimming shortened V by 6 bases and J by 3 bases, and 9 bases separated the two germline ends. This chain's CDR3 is CASSNGDYEQYF. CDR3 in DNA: TGTGCCAGCAGTAATGGGGACTACGAGCAGTACTTC.

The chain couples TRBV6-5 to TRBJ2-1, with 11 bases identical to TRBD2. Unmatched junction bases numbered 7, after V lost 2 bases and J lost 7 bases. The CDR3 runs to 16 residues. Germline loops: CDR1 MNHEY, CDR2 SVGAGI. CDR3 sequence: CASSYHGRTSGNEQFF. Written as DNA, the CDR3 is TGTGCCAGCAGTTACCACGGGAGGACTAGCGGGAATGAGCAGTTCTTC.